The T cell receptor (beta chain) described here comes from a study of T cell repertoires in cytomegalovirus infection. On the study more broadly: Public TCR beta signatures indicated both CMV infection and matching HLA type. Findings and limits, study-wide: In two of eight donors, the top clonotype was HLA-C-restricted CMV-specific.

The CDR3 consists of 13 residues. The germline CDR1 and CDR2 sequences are LGHDT and YNNKEL (reference sequence). Deletions cut 1 base from V and 5 bases from J, with 6 bases between. A word on this clonotype: Antigen unknown.

Using its own MiXCR run on the reads, TCRdb lists one record per CDR3 protein. The sample holds fewer than 350,000 distinct CDR3 sequences, about a sixth seen once. The chain joins TRBV3-1 to TRBJ1-5; D not certain. The specimen was PBMCs. This TCR came from a human donor in good health (CMV status not recorded). Some clones in this sample may be carry-over from other donors' samples. The CDR3 region has the DNA TGTGCCAGCAGCCAAGGGAGTTATCAGCCCCAGCATTTT. Amino acids: CASSQGSYQPQHF.